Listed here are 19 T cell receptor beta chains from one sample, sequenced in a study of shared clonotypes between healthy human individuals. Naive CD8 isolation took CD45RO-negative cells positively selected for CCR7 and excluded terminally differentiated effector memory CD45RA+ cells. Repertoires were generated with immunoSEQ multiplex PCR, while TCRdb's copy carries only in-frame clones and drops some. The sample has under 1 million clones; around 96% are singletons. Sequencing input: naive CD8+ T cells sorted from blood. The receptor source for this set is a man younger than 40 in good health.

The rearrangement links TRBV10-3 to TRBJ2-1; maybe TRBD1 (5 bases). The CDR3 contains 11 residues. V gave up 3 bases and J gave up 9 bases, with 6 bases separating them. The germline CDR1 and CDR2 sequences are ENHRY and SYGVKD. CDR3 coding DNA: TGTGCCATCAGTGATGACAGTGAGCAGTTCTTC. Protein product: CAISDDSEQFF.

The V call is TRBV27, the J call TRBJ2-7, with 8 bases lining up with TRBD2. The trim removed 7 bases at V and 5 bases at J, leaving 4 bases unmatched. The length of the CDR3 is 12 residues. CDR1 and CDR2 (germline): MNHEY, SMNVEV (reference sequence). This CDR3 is CASKLAGHEQYF. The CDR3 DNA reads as TGTGCCAGCAAGCTAGCGGGTCACGAGCAGTACTTC.

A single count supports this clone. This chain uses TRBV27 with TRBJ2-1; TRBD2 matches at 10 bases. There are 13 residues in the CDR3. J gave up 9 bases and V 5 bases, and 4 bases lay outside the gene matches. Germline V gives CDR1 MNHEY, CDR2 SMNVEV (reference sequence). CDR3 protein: CASSLAGVGEQFF. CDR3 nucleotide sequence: TGTGCCAGCAGTCTAGCGGGAGTCGGTGAGCAGTTCTTC.

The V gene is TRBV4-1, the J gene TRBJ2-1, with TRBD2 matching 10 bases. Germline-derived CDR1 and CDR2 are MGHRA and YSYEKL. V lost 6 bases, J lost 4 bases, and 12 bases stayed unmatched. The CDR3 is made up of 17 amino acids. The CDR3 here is CASSPTPTSGSYNEQFF. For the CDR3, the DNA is TGCGCCAGCAGTCCAACCCCGACTAGCGGGTCTTACAATGAGCAGTTCTTC.

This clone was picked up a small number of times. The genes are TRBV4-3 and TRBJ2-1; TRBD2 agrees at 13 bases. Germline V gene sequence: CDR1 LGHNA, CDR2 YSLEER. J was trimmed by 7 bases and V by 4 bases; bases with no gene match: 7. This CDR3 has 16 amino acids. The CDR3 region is CASSRRTSGSANEQFF. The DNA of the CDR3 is TGCGCCAGCAGCCGGAGGACTAGCGGGAGTGCAAATGAGCAGTTCTTC.

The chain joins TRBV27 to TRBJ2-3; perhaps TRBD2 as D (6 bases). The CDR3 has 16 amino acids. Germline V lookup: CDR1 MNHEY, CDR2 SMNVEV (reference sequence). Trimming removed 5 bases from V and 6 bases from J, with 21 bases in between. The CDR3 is CASSRQVGLDQDTQYF. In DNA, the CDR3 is TGTGCCAGCAGTAGACAAGTGGGACTGGACCAGGATACGCAGTATTTT.

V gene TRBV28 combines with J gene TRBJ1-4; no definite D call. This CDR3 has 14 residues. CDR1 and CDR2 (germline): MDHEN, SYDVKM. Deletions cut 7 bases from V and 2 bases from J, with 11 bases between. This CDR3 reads CASNLEGTNEKLFF. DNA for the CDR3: TGTGCCAGCAACCTAGAGGGTACTAATGAAAAACTGTTTTTT.

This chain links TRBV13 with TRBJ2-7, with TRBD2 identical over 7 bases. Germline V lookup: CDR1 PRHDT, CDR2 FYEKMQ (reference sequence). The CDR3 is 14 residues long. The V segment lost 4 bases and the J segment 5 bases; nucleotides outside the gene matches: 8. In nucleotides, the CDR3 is TGTGCCAGCAGCTCAAGCGGGACGGTGGACGAGCAGTACTTC. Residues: CASSSSGTVDEQYF.

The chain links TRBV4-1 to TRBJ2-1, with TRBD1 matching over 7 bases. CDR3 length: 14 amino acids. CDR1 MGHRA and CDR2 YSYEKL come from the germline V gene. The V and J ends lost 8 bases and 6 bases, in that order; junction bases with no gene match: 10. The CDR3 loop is CASGWDSGANEQFF. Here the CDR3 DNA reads TGCGCCAGCGGCTGGGACAGTGGAGCCAATGAGCAGTTCTTC.

CDR3 region: CASSYSHGGRHEQYF. DNA of the CDR3: TGTGCCAGCAGTTACTCGCATGGGGGGAGACACGAGCAGTACTTC. This chain connects TRBV6-5 to TRBJ2-7; possible D gene TRBD2, 6 bases. The V end was cut by 0 bases, the J end by 5 bases, with 14 bases between. The CDR3 consists of 15 residues. Looked up from germline, CDR1 is MNHEY and CDR2 is SVGAGI.

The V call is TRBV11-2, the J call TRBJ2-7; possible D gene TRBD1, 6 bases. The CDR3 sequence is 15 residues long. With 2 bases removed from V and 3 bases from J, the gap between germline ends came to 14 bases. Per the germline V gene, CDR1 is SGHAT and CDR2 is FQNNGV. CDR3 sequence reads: CASSLWGPSHYEQYF. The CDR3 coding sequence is TGTGCCAGCAGCTTATGGGGGCCCTCTCACTACGAGCAGTACTTC.

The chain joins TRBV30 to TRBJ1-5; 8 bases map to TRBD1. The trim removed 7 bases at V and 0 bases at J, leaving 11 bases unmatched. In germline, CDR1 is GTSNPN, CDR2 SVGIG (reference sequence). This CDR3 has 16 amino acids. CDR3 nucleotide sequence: TGTGCCTCTACAGGGACAGGAATCTATAGCAATCAGCCCCAGCATTTT. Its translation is CASTGTGIYSNQPQHF.

This CDR3 reads CSVVTGIRAFF. The CDR3 DNA sequence: TGCAGCGTTGTTACGGGTATAAGAGCTTTCTTT. V gene TRBV29-1 combines with J gene TRBJ1-1; D ambiguous. Germline lookup yields CDR1 SQVTM and CDR2 ANQGSEA. CDR3 length: 11 residues. Trimming cost V 4 bases and J 10 bases, with 13 bases left between them.

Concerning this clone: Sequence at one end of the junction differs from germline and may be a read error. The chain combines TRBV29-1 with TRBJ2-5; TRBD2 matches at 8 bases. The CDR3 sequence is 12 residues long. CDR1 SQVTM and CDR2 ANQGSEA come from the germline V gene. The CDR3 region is CSVPSQPGLEDF. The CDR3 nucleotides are TGCAGCGTCCCTTCTCAGCCGGGACTAGAGGACTTC.

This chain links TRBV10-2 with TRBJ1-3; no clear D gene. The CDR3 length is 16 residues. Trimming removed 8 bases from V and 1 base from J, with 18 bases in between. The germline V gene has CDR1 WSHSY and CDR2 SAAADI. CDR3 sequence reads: CASYGPTATSGNTIYF. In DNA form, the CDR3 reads TGCGCCAGCTACGGCCCGACCGCGACTTCTGGAAACACCATATATTTT.

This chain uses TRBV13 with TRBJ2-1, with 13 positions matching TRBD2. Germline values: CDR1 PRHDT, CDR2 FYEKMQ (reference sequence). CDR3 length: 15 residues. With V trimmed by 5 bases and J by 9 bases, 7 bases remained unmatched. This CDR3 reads CASSPGTSGMSEQFF. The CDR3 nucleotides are TGTGCCAGCAGCCCCGGGACTAGCGGGATGTCTGAGCAGTTCTTC.

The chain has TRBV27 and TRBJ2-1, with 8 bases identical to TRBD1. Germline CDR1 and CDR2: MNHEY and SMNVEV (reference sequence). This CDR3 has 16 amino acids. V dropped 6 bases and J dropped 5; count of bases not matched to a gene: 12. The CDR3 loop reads CASSTLLGTGNNEQFF. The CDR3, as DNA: TGTGCCAGCAGCACTCTCTTAGGGACAGGTAACAATGAGCAGTTCTTC.

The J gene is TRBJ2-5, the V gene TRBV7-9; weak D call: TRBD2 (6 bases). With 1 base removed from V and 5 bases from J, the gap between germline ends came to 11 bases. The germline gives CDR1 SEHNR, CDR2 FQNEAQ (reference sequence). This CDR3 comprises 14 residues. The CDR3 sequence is CASSLGEAGETQYF. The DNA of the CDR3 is TGTGCCAGCAGCTTAGGAGAGGCGGGGGAGACCCAGTACTTC.

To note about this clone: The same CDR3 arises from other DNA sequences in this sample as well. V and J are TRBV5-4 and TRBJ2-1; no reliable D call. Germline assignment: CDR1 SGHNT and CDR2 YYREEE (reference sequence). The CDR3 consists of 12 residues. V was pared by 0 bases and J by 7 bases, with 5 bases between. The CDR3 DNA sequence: TGTGCCAGCAGCTTGGGACGGAATGAGCAGTTCTTC. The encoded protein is CASSLGRNEQFF.